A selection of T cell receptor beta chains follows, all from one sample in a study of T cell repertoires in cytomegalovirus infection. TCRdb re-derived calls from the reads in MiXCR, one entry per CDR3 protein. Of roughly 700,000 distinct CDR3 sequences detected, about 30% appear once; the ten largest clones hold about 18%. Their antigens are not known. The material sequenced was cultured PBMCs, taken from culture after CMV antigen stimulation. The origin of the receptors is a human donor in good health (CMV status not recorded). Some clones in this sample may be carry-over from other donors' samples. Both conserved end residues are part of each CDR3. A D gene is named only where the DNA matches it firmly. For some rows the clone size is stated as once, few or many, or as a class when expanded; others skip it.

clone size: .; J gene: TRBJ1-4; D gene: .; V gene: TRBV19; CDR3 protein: CASTRQPTNEKLFF; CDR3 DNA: TGTGCCAGTACCCGACAGCCGACTAATGAAAAACTGTTTTTT
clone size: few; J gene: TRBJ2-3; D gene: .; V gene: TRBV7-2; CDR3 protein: CASSSTRATDTQYF; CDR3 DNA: TGTGCCAGCAGCTCGACTAGGGCCACAGATACGCAGTATTTT
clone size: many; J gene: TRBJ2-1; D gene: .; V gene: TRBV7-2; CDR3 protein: CASSAGVIPYNEQFF; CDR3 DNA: TGTGCCAGCAGCGCTGGGGTAATCCCCTACAATGAGCAGTTCTTC
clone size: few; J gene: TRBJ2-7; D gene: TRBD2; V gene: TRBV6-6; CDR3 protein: CASSYSGGNYEQYF; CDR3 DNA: TGTGCCAGCAGTTATTCCGGGGGGAACTACGAGCAGTACTTC
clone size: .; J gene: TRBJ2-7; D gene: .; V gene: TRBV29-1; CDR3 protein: CSAKRPGSYEQYF; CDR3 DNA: TGCAGCGCGAAACGACCGGGATCCTACGAGCAGTACTTC
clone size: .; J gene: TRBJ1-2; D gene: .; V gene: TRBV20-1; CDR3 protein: CSAREAPRRRDYGYTF; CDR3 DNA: TGCAGTGCTAGAGAGGCGCCGAGACGTCGTGACTATGGCTACACCTTC
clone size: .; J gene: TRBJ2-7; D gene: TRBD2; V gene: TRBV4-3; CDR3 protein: CASSQDGGGYEQYF; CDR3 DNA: TGCGCCAGCAGCCAAGATGGGGGGGGCTACGAGCAGTACTTC
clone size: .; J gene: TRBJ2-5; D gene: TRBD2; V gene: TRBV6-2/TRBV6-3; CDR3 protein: CASSHSGTSEETQYF; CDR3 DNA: TGTGCCAGCAGTCACTCCGGGACTAGCGAGGAGACCCAGTACTTC
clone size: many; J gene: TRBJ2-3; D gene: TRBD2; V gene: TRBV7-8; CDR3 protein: CASSLGRPLVAGSTDTQYF; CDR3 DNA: TGTGCCAGCAGCTTGGGGAGGCCCTTAGTAGCGGGGAGCACAGATACGCAGTATTTT
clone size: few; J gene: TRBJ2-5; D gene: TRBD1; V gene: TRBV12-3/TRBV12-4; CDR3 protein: CASSLGRGLSETQYF; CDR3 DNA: TGTGCCAGCAGTTTAGGCAGGGGGCTTTCAGAGACCCAGTACTTC
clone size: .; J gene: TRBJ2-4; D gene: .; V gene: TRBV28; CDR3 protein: CASSGGSGVVKNIQYF; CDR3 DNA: TGTGCCAGCAGTGGGGGGTCTGGGGTTGTCAAAAACATTCAGTACTTC
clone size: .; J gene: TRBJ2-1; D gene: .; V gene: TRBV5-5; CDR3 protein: CASSFYHNEQFF; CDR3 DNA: TGTGCCAGCAGCTTCTACCACAATGAGCAGTTCTTC
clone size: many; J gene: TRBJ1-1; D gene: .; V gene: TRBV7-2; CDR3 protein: CASSLGRGNSEAFF; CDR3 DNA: TGTGCCAGCAGCCTCGGCAGAGGGAATTCTGAAGCTTTCTTT
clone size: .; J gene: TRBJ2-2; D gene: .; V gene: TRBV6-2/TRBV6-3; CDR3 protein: CASREGRLNTGELFF; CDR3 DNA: TGTGCCAGCAGAGAGGGGAGGTTGAACACCGGGGAGCTGTTTTTT
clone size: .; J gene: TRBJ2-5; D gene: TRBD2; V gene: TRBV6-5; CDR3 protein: CASSRGRAGGQETQYF; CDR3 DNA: TGTGCCAGCAGTCGGGGGAGAGCGGGGGGGCAAGAGACCCAGTACTTC
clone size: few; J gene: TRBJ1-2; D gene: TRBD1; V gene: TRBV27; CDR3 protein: CASSLYLGQESGYTF; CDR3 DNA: TGTGCCAGCAGTTTATATTTGGGACAGGAATCAGGCTACACCTTC
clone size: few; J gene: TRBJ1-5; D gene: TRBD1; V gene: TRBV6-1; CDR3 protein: CASSEALQGGVRQPQHF; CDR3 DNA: TGTGCCAGCAGTGAAGCCCTTCAGGGGGGAGTACGTCAGCCCCAGCATTTT
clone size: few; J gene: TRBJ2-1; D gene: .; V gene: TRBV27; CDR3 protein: CASSPPKGFLASYNEQFF; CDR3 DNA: TGTGCCAGCAGCCCTCCAAAGGGGTTTTTGGCTTCCTACAATGAGCAGTTCTTC
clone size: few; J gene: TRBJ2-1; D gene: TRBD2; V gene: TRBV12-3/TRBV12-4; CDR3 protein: CASSNQGGVSNEQFF; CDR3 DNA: TGTGCCAGCAGTAATCAGGGAGGGGTGAGCAATGAGCAGTTCTTC
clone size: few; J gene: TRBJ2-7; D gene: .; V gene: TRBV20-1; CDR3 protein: CSARVAAWEQYF; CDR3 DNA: TGCAGTGCTAGAGTTGCGGCTTGGGAGCAGTACTTC
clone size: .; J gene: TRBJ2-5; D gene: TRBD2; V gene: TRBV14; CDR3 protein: CASSSTSAETQYF; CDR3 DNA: TGTGCCAGCAGCTCGACTAGCGCAGAGACCCAGTACTTC
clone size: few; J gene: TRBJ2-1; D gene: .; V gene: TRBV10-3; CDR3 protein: CAISMGNEQFF; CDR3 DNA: TGTGCCATCAGTATGGGGAATGAGCAGTTCTTC
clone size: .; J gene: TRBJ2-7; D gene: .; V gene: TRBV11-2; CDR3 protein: CASSLISGLSYEQYF; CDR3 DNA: TGTGCCAGCAGCTTAATCTCGGGATTGTCCTACGAGCAGTACTTC
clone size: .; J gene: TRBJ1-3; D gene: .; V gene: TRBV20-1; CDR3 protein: CSASLSGAGNTIYF; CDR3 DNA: TGCAGTGCTAGCCTTTCGGGAGCAGGAAACACCATATATTTT
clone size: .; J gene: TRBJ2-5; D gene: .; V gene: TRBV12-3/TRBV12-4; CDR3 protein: CASSLSRGSAMETQYF; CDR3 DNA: TGTGCCAGCAGTTTAAGTAGGGGTTCTGCAATGGAGACCCAGTACTTC
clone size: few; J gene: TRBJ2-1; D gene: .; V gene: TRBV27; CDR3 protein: CASSSRPLKQFF; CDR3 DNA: TGTGCCAGCAGTTCAAGGCCCTTGAAGCAGTTCTTC
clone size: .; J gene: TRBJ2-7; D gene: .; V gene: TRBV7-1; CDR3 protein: CASSSGPPGLYEQYF; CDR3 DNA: TGTGCCAGCAGCTCCGGACCCCCTGGATTGTACGAGCAGTACTTC
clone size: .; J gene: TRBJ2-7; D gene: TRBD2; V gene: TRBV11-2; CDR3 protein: CASSLSGGGPNEQYF; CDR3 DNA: TGTGCCAGCAGCTTATCGGGGGGAGGGCCTAACGAGCAGTACTTC
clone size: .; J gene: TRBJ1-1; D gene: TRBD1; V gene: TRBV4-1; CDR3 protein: CASARGQTMNTEAFF; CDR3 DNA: TGCGCCAGCGCAAGGGGACAGACCATGAACACTGAAGCTTTCTTT
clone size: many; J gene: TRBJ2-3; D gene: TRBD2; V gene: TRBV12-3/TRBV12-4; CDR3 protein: CASSQGTSGRALDTQYF; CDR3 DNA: TGTGCCAGCAGTCAAGGGACTAGCGGGAGGGCCCTAGATACGCAGTATTTT
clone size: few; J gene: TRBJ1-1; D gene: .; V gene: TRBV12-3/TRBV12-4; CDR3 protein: CASRPRTVFRAFF; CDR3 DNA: TGTGCCAGCAGACCGAGGACTGTCTTTCGGGCTTTCTTT
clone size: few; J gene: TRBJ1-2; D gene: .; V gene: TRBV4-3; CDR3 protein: CASSQSPGDNGGYTF; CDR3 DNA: TGCGCCAGCAGCCAGTCTCCGGGGGACAACGGTGGCTACACCTTC
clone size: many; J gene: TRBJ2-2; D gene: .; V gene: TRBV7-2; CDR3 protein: CASSLSRNTGELFF; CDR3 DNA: TGTGCCAGCAGCTTGTCCAGGAACACCGGGGAGCTGTTTTTT
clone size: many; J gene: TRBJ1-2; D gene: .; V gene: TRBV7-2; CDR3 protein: CASSLSVKYGYTF; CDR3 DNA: TGTGCCAGCAGCTTATCGGTGAAATATGGCTACACCTTC
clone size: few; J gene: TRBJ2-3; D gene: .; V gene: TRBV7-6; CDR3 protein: CASSSSPQFAQYF; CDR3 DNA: TGTGCCAGCAGCTCCTCGCCTCAATTTGCGCAGTATTTT
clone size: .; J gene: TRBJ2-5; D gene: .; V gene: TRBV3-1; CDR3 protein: CASTLMGSDGETQYF; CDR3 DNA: TGTGCCAGCACTTTGATGGGGTCTGATGGGGAGACCCAGTACTTC
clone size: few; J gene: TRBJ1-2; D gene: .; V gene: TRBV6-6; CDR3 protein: CASSYSFNNYGYTF; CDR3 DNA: TGTGCCAGCAGTTACTCCTTTAACAACTATGGCTACACCTTC
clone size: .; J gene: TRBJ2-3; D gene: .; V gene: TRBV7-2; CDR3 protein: CASSPRRGSDTQYF; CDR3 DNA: TGTGCCAGCAGCCCAAGAAGGGGATCAGATACGCAGTATTTT
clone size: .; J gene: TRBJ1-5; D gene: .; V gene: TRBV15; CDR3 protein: CATSTRRGNQPQHF; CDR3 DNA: TGTGCCACCAGCACACGCCGGGGAAATCAGCCCCAGCATTTT
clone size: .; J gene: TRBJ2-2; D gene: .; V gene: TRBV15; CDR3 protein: CATSRPVLSGELFF; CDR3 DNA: TGTGCCACCAGCCGACCAGTGTTGTCCGGGGAGCTGTTTTTT
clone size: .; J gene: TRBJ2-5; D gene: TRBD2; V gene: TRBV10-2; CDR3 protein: CASSELGGGAQRGETQYF; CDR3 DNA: TGCGCCAGCAGTGAGCTCGGCGGGGGGGCTCAACGGGGAGAGACCCAGTACTTC
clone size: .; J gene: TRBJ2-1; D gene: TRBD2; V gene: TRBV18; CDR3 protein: CASSPLSGSSNEQFF; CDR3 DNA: TGTGCCAGCTCACCACTCAGCGGGAGTAGTAATGAGCAGTTCTTC
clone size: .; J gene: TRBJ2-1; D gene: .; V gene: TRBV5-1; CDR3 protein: CASSLVAGLNEQFF; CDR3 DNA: TGCGCCAGCAGCTTGGTTGCGGGACTGAATGAGCAGTTCTTC
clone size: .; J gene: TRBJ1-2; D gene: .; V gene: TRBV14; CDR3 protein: CASSQRARGGYTF; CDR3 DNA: TGTGCCAGCAGCCAAAGAGCCAGGGGTGGCTACACCTTC
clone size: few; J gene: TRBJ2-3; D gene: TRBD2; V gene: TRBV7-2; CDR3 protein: CASSSGLAGGAGQYF; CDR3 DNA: TGTGCCAGCAGCTCGGGACTAGCGGGGGGAGCGGGACAGTATTTT
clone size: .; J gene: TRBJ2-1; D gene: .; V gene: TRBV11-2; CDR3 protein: CASSLGNTEPANEQFF; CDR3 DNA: TGTGCCAGCAGCTTAGGGAACACCGAGCCGGCCAATGAGCAGTTCTTC
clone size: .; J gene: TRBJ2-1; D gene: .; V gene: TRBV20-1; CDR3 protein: CSASQYNEQFF; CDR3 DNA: TGCAGTGCCAGCCAGTACAATGAGCAGTTCTTC
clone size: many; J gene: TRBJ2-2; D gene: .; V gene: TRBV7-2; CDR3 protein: CASSYGSTGELFF; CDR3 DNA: TGTGCCAGCAGTTACGGATCCACCGGGGAGCTGTTTTTT
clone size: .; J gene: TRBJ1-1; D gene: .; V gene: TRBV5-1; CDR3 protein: CASSLSPVTEAFF; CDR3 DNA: TGCGCCAGCAGCTTGTCACCGGTCACTGAAGCTTTCTTT
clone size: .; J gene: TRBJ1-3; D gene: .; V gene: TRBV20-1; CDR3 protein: CSACTLSGNTIYF; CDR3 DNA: TGCAGTGCTTGTACATTGTCTGGAAACACCATATATTTT
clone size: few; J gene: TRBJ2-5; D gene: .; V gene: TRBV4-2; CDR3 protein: CASSRVQGRSKEETQYF; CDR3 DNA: TGTGCCAGCAGCCGAGTACAGGGTAGATCCAAGGAAGAGACCCAGTACTTC
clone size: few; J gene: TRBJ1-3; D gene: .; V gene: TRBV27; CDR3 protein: CASGGLSSGNTIYF; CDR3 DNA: TGTGCCAGCGGAGGGCTGAGCTCTGGAAACACCATATATTTT
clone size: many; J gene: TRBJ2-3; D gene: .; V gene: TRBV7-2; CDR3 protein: CASSSLLDTQYF; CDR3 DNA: TGTGCCAGCAGCTCCCTCCTAGATACGCAGTATTTT
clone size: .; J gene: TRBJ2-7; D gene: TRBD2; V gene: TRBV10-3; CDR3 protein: CAISESTSGFAYEQYF; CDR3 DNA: TGTGCCATCAGTGAGTCGACTAGCGGGTTTGCCTACGAGCAGTACTTC
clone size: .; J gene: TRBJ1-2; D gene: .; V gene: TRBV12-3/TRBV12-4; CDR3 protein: CASSFQGSYGYTF; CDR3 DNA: TGTGCCAGCAGTTTCCAGGGGAGCTATGGCTACACCTTC
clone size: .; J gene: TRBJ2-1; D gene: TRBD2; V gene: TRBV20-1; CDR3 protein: CSARKGGPRNEQFF; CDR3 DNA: TGCAGTGCTAGAAAGGGAGGGCCCCGGAATGAGCAGTTCTTC